This is a list of T cell receptor beta chains from one sample in a study of T cells expressing NK-cell markers. TCRdb reprocessed the 5' RACE reads and reports one entry per CDR3 protein, with no DNA. The table counts about 460,000 distinct CDR3 sequences; roughly 1.4% lies in the top ten. Sequencing input: blood T cells: a sorted CD56 or NKG2C T cell subset, CD4+ or CD8+ T cells, or bulk PBMC T cells (not recorded which). These receptors all stem from a woman aged 45-65 years in good health. Each CDR3 is given with its conserved first and last residue. Fields, in order: V gene, J gene, CDR3 protein.

TRBV20-1	TRBJ1-2	CSAQLGQQLSYGYTF
TRBV5-1	TRBJ2-5	CASSSARAVQETQYF
TRBV10-3	TRBJ2-1	CAIMGQETYNEQFF
TRBV10-3	TRBJ2-7	CAAKGPVYEQYF
TRBV9	TRBJ1-2	CASSVVTGQQGYTF
TRBV9	TRBJ2-1	CASSGTGTGINEQFF
TRBV7-9	TRBJ2-2	CAQGRREPMNTGELFF
TRBV12-3/TRBV12-4	TRBJ1-2	CASSLGTRGYGYTF
TRBV9	TRBJ2-3	CASSATGFKDTQYF
TRBV5-5	TRBJ2-7	CASSLVGQDEQYF
TRBV29-1	TRBJ1-2	CSVAGANYGYTF
TRBV11-3	TRBJ1-4	CASSSPPGQGNEKLFF
TRBV20-1	TRBJ2-3	CSALSGEDPTDTQYF
TRBV27	TRBJ2-6	CASSRSRGSAGANVLTF
TRBV12-3/TRBV12-4	TRBJ2-1	CASSLEPTKQFF
TRBV20-1	TRBJ1-2	CSARDLRTDYGYTF
TRBV7-8	TRBJ2-5	CASSSQRHQAGETQYF
TRBV3-1	TRBJ2-5	CASSQRGKQQETQYF
TRBV20-1	TRBJ2-5	CSASPHLFGGQQETQYF
TRBV12-3/TRBV12-4	TRBJ2-1	CASSLDADNEQFF
TRBV5-1	TRBJ2-1	CASSLSGPIGEQFF
TRBV28	TRBJ1-5	CASSPDSGSNQPQHF
TRBV5-1	TRBJ1-2	CASSPRAPAHYGYTF
TRBV14	TRBJ2-1	CASSRGTAGGSRNEQFF
TRBV12-3/TRBV12-4	TRBJ1-1	CASSLSAENPNTEAFF
TRBV29-1	TRBJ2-3	CSVLMGGVGADTQYF
TRBV3-1	TRBJ1-4	CASSQGVGVDEKLFF
TRBV7-2	TRBJ1-1	CASSLAPDGAFF
TRBV12-3/TRBV12-4	TRBJ2-7	CASAGVPYEQYF
TRBV29-1	TRBJ1-1	CSVRAGGANTEAFF
TRBV19	TRBJ1-1	CASSRQQEAFF
TRBV12-3/TRBV12-4	TRBJ2-1	CASSGLHNEQFF
TRBV5-5	TRBJ2-3	CASSVRGADTQYF
TRBV18	TRBJ2-7	CASSPMGTSGRYEQYF
TRBV20-1	TRBJ2-2	CSARVPGGPVGELFF
TRBV12-5	TRBJ2-3	CASGLGVYQDTQYF